Below, one T cell receptor beta chain is given with its context. The antigen is undetermined. TCRdb ran MiXCR on the 5' RACE reads and lists one entry per CDR3 protein. The sample includes some 840,000 distinct CDR3 sequences, 12% seen only once; the top ten take 0.51%. V lost 6 bases, J lost 2 bases, and 6 bases stayed unmatched. Germline loops: CDR1 DFQATT, CDR2 SNEGSKA (reference sequence). CDR3 length: 13 residues. The data belong to a study of CD8 T cells in ankylosing spondylitis. Study-wide results and limits: A subset of motif variants has previously been described in the synovial fluid and blood of reactive arthritis. Reportedly, matched ankylosing spondylitis synovial fluid was significantly enriched for disease-linked clones. The study identified a TCR beta motif of several highly homologous variants that appeared characteristic of ankylosing spondylitis blood. A CD8+ phenotype characterized the disease-linked clones, which were relatively rare in peripheral blood.

The receptor was isolated from a male donor with ankylosing spondylitis. The rearrangement uses TRBV20-1 and TRBJ2-7; 8 bases are a match to TRBD2. Sequences were obtained from blood, either unsorted or a sorted T cell fraction (not recorded which). The CDR3 protein is CSAEVGLAYEQYF. As DNA, the CDR3 is TGCAGTGCGGAGGTGGGACTAGCCTACGAGCAGTACTTC.